The 12 T cell receptor beta chains below were found in one sample sequenced in a study of T cells in Graves' hyperthyroidism and ophthalmopathy. TCR beta CDR3 regions were amplified from RNA transcripts. When the TCR CDR3 underwent first-round RT-PCR, the HTBI primer set was used. TCRdb passed the multiplex PCR reads through MiXCR, listing each CDR3 protein once. The sample consists of roughly 570,000 distinct CDR3 sequences, 35% to 55% of them appearing once. The sequencing input was peripheral blood or thyroid tissue (not recorded which). These TCRs come from a woman aged 18 to 35 with Graves' hyperthyroidism.

This chain connects TRBV29-1 to TRBJ1-1; 8 nucleotides line up with TRBD1. After removal of 3 bases from V and 6 bases from J, the junction contained 9 bases not matched to a gene. Germline CDR1 is SQVTM and CDR2 is ANQGSEA. This CDR3 has 14 residues. For the CDR3, the DNA is TGCAGCGTTGACGTCCGGGACAGGTACGCTGAAGCTTTCTTT. Amino acid sequence: CSVDVRDRYAEAFF. The variable domain in full, with the rest retrieved from reference TRBV29-1 and TRBJ1-1, is SAVISQKPSRDICQRGTSLTIQCQVDSQVTMMFWYRQQPGQSLTLIATANQGSEATYESGFVIDKFPISRPNLTFSTLTVSNMSPEDSSIYLCSVDVRDRYAEAFFGQGTRLTVV.

The chain joins TRBV12-3 or TRBV12-4 to TRBJ2-2; 10 bases match TRBD2. The ends lost 4 bases at V and 9 bases at J; junction bases unmatched: 5. This CDR3 comprises 14 residues. The DNA of the CDR3 is TGTGCCAGCAGTTCTAGCGGGAGAGGCTGGGAGCTGTTTTTT. Its protein is CASSSSGRGWELFF.

A single count supports this clonotype. This may be a read error: a much more frequent sequence differs by one nucleotide. CDR3 DNA sequence: TGTGCCAGCAGTGAAGCGGAGGGCGGAGCCTACGAGCAGTACTTC. Its protein product is CASSEAEGGAYEQYF. The rearrangement uses TRBV7-9 and TRBJ2-7; tentatively, D is TRBD2 (6 bases). The CDR3 is 15 amino acids. Trimming took 6 bases from V and 2 from J, leaving 17 bases between them. Germline lookup yields CDR1 SEHNR and CDR2 FQNEAQ (reference sequence).

Comments on this clonotype: The conserved phenylalanine or tryptophan normally closing the CDR3 is absent here, so this likely arose from a read error. Here the CDR3 reads CASSQDWPLFNTIYL. The CDR3 coding sequence is TGCGCCAGCAGCCAAGATTGGCCGCTCTTCAACACCATATATCTT. The V gene is TRBV4-3, the J gene TRBJ1-3; D ambiguous. The germline V gene has CDR1 LGHNA and CDR2 YSLEER. The CDR3 loop spans 15 amino acids. V was clipped by 0 bases and J by 7 bases, with 13 bases between them.

About this clonotype: A junction boundary mismatches the germline segment, possibly from a read error. The chain uses TRBV29-1 and TRBJ1-3, with D possibly TRBD1 on 6 matching bases. The CDR3 totals 14 residues. Germline V gene data show CDR1 as SQVTM and CDR2 as ANQGSEA. In DNA, the CDR3 is TGCAGCGTTGACGCACAGGGATCTGAAAACACCATATATTTT. This encodes CSVDAQGSENTIYF.

The table lists this clonotype with a few counts. This chain connects TRBV2 to TRBJ2-3; D perhaps matches TRBD2 (5 bases). V was trimmed by 5 bases and J by 2 bases, leaving 17 bases between them. This CDR3 region has 16 residues. Germline CDR1 is SNHLY and CDR2 is FYNNEI. This CDR3 is CASSPISGPFTDTQYF. The DNA of the CDR3 is TGTGCCAGCAGTCCCATAAGCGGACCTTTCACAGATACGCAGTATTTT.

This sequence joins TRBV7-3 and TRBJ2-7; TRBD2 matches 7 bases. In germline, CDR1 is SGHTA, CDR2 FQGTGA. CDR3 length: 14 residues. The trim removed 1 base at V and 6 bases at J, leaving 6 bases unmatched. CDR3 region: CASSLSGSSGEQYF. DNA for the CDR3: TGTGCCAGCAGCTTAAGCGGGAGTAGCGGCGAGCAGTACTTC.

Ten or more counts support this clonotype. The chain employs TRBV7-2 and TRBJ1-4; 9 bases match TRBD1. CDR3 size: 14 residues. Trimming removed 5 bases from V and 7 bases from J; junction bases left unmatched: 5. Germline V gene sequence: CDR1 SGHTA, CDR2 FQGNSA. CDR3 sequence reads: CASSEQGAREKLFF. The CDR3 coding sequence is TGTGCCAGCAGCGAACAGGGGGCGCGTGAAAAACTGTTTTTT. Full variable domain (missing parts from reference TRBV7-2 and TRBJ1-4): GAGVSQSPSNKVTEKGKDVELRCDPISGHTALYWYRQSLGQGLEFLIYFQGNSAPDKSGLPSDRFSAERTGGSVSTLTIQRTQQEDSAVYLCASSEQGAREKLFFGSGTQLSVL.

In this sample, this clonotype turned up many times. The chain combines TRBV5-6 with TRBJ1-5; D is unresolved. Trimming removed 5 bases from V and 4 bases from J, with 10 bases in between. Per the germline V gene, CDR1 is SGHDT and CDR2 is YYEEEE. CDR3 size: 13 residues. CDR3 in amino acids: CASRRGDNQPQHF. CDR3 bases: TGTGCCAGCAGACGTGGGGATAATCAGCCCCAGCATTTT.

The gene calls are TRBV2 and TRBJ1-1; 8 bases map to TRBD1. The junction had 8 bases not matched to a gene; V was cut back by 2 bases and J by 6 bases. CDR3 length: 15 amino acids. Germline V lookup: CDR1 SNHLY, CDR2 FYNNEI. CDR3: CASSESPDRAPEAFF. CDR3 bases: TGTGCCAGCAGTGAAAGCCCGGACAGGGCCCCTGAAGCTTTCTTT.

This clonotype appeared many times. The V and J genes are TRBV19 and TRBJ1-2; D not resolved. CDR3 length equals 14 residues. Trimming left V 3 bases short and J 4 bases short, with 12 bases between. Germline assignment: CDR1 LNHDA and CDR2 SQIVND (reference sequence). The DNA for the CDR3 is TGTGCCAGTAGTATGGAGATAGCGACCTATGGCTACACCTTC. It is translated as CASSMEIATYGYTF.

This chain links TRBV7-9 with TRBJ2-7; D possibly uses TRBD1 or TRBD2 (5 bases each). The J call is uncertain, as TRBJ2-1 better fits the DNA end. The CDR3 is made up of 14 amino acids. In germline, CDR1 is SEHNR, CDR2 FQNEAQ (reference sequence). This chain's CDR3 is CASSPRDRIDEQFF. The CDR3 coding sequence is TGTGCCAGCAGCCCCCGGGACCGGATCGATGAGCAGTTCTTC.